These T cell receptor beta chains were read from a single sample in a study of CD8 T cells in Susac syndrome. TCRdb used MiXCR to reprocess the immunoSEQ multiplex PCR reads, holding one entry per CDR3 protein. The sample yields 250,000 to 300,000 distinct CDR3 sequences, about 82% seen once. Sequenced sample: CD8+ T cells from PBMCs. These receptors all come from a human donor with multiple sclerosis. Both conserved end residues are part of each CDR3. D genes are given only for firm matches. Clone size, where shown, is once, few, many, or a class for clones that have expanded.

CDR3 DNA: TGTGCCAGCACCGGGGGGGCTAGCGGGAGGACCATCTACAATGAGCAGTTCTTC
CDR3 protein: CASTGGASGRTIYNEQFF
V gene: TRBV7-2
J gene: TRBJ2-1
clone size: .
D gene: TRBD2

CDR3 DNA: TGCGCCAGCAGCTTTGAGACAGGGGGCAGCGAGCAGTACTTC
CDR3 protein: CASSFETGGSEQYF
V gene: TRBV5-1
J gene: TRBJ2-7
clone size: .
D gene: TRBD1

CDR3 DNA: TGTGCCAGCAGCTCGATTGTAGCCAAAAACATTCAGTACTTC
CDR3 protein: CASSSIVAKNIQYF
V gene: TRBV5-4
J gene: TRBJ2-4
clone size: .
D gene: .

CDR3 DNA: TGTGCCAGCAGCTTAGACACCGGGATCGAGCAGTACTTC
CDR3 protein: CASSLDTGIEQYF
V gene: TRBV5-6
J gene: TRBJ2-7
clone size: .
D gene: .

CDR3 DNA: TGTGCCAGCAGCTCCCTTCCCGGGACTACCATAGGAGATACGCAGTATTTT
CDR3 protein: CASSSLPGTTIGDTQYF
V gene: TRBV7-2
J gene: TRBJ2-3
clone size: .
D gene: TRBD2

CDR3 DNA: TGTGCCAGCAGTTACGAGGCGGGTACGAACACCGGGGAGCTGTTTTTT
CDR3 protein: CASSYEAGTNTGELFF
V gene: TRBV6-5
J gene: TRBJ2-2
clone size: .
D gene: .

CDR3 DNA: TGTGCCAGCAGTCGCCTACAGGGTCTTCCAAACAATGAGCAGTTCTTC
CDR3 protein: CASSRLQGLPNNEQFF
V gene: TRBV28
J gene: TRBJ2-1
clone size: .
D gene: .

CDR3 DNA: TGTGCCAGCAGTTTATCGATCGGGACCGGGGCCTACGAGCAGTACTTC
CDR3 protein: CASSLSIGTGAYEQYF
V gene: TRBV27
J gene: TRBJ2-7
clone size: .
D gene: .

CDR3 DNA: TGTGCCACCAGTGATTCCGGTCAGGGGGCGTTCACCGGGGAGCTGTTTTTT
CDR3 protein: CATSDSGQGAFTGELFF
V gene: TRBV24-1
J gene: TRBJ2-2
clone size: .
D gene: TRBD1

CDR3 DNA: TGTGCCGTGGGGGGAGCAGCCACTGGCTACACCTTC
CDR3 protein: CAVGGAATGYTF
V gene: TRBV2
J gene: TRBJ1-2
clone size: .
D gene: .

CDR3 DNA: TGTGCCAGCAGTGAACTGGACCAAAACTATGGCTACACCTTC
CDR3 protein: CASSELDQNYGYTF
V gene: TRBV6-1
J gene: TRBJ1-2
clone size: .
D gene: .

CDR3 DNA: TGCGCCAGCAGCCAACGGGCGGGAAATTCACCCCTCCACTTT
CDR3 protein: CASSQRAGNSPLHF
V gene: TRBV4-3
J gene: TRBJ1-6
clone size: .
D gene: .

CDR3 DNA: TGTGCCAGCAGCTTAGTGGTAACGGAGACCCAGTACTTC
CDR3 protein: CASSLVVTETQYF
V gene: TRBV7-9
J gene: TRBJ2-5
clone size: .
D gene: .

CDR3 DNA: TGTGCCAGCAGTTGGGGACTAGCGGGAGTAGATACAGATACGCAGTATTTT
CDR3 protein: CASSWGLAGVDTDTQYF
V gene: TRBV6-2/TRBV6-3
J gene: TRBJ2-3
clone size: .
D gene: TRBD2

CDR3 DNA: TGCGCCAGCAGCCAAGGGGACAGCCCCTCCTACGAGCAGTACTTC
CDR3 protein: CASSQGDSPSYEQYF
V gene: TRBV4-3
J gene: TRBJ2-7
clone size: .
D gene: TRBD1

CDR3 DNA: TGTGCCAGCAGTTACTCGATATCGACGGGAAGCACAGATACGCAGTATTTT
CDR3 protein: CASSYSISTGSTDTQYF
V gene: TRBV6-2/TRBV6-3
J gene: TRBJ2-3
clone size: few
D gene: .

CDR3 DNA: TGTGCCAGCAGTCTCGCCCCCGGGGAGCTGCTTTTT
CDR3 protein: CASSLAPGELLF
V gene: TRBV13
J gene: TRBJ2-2
clone size: .
D gene: .

CDR3 DNA: TGTGCCAGCAGTGGACAGGCTGCGAACGAGCAGTTCTTC
CDR3 protein: CASSGQAANEQFF
V gene: TRBV28
J gene: TRBJ2-1
clone size: .
D gene: TRBD1

CDR3 DNA: TGTGCCAGCAGCCAAGAGTTCCGCTCTGGAAACACCATATATTTT
CDR3 protein: CASSQEFRSGNTIYF
V gene: TRBV14
J gene: TRBJ1-3
clone size: .
D gene: .

CDR3 DNA: TGTGCCAGCAGCTTTATGGACCTAGGGTACAATGAGCAGTTCTTC
CDR3 protein: CASSFMDLGYNEQFF
V gene: TRBV11-2
J gene: TRBJ2-1
clone size: .
D gene: .

CDR3 DNA: TGTGCCAGCAGCGTAACCGATTCCTACGAGCAGTACTTC
CDR3 protein: CASSVTDSYEQYF
V gene: TRBV9
J gene: TRBJ2-7
clone size: .
D gene: .

CDR3 DNA: TGTGCCAGCAGTTTTTGGGAGGCCCAAGAGACCCAGTACTTC
CDR3 protein: CASSFWEAQETQYF
V gene: TRBV28
J gene: TRBJ2-5
clone size: .
D gene: .

CDR3 DNA: TGTGCCAGCAGCTTTGGTCCTAGCGGGGGAGCGAACACCGGGGAGCTGTTTTTT
CDR3 protein: CASSFGPSGGANTGELFF
V gene: TRBV7-2
J gene: TRBJ2-2
clone size: .
D gene: TRBD2

CDR3 DNA: TGCAGTGCTAGACCCCGGGACAGGGGGCTTTACGAGCAGTACTTC
CDR3 protein: CSARPRDRGLYEQYF
V gene: TRBV20-1
J gene: TRBJ2-7
clone size: few
D gene: TRBD1

CDR3 DNA: TGTGCCAGCAGTTTAGCCCTCTACACTGAAGCTTTCTTT
CDR3 protein: CASSLALYTEAFF
V gene: TRBV12-3/TRBV12-4
J gene: TRBJ1-1
clone size: .
D gene: .

CDR3 DNA: TGTGCCAGCAGCTTAGAGGGACTAGCGGGGCCCAGCTCCTACGAGCAGTACTTC
CDR3 protein: CASSLEGLAGPSSYEQYF
V gene: TRBV13
J gene: TRBJ2-7
clone size: few
D gene: TRBD2

CDR3 DNA: TGTGCCAGCAGCTTGGCTGAGACAGGACCCGAAGCTTTCTTT
CDR3 protein: CASSLAETGPEAFF
V gene: TRBV7-6
J gene: TRBJ1-1
clone size: .
D gene: .

CDR3 DNA: TGTGCCAGCAACGAAGATCCACGGGCCGTAAACTCCTACGAGCAGTACTTC
CDR3 protein: CASNEDPRAVNSYEQYF
V gene: TRBV28
J gene: TRBJ2-7
clone size: .
D gene: .

CDR3 DNA: TGTGCCAGCAGCTTGGAGACACCGGAAGATGGCTACACCTTC
CDR3 protein: CASSLETPEDGYTF
V gene: TRBV5-5
J gene: TRBJ1-2
clone size: .
D gene: .

CDR3 DNA: TGTGCCAGCAGTTACCCATTACTAGCGGCAACCTACGAGCAGTACTTC
CDR3 protein: CASSYPLLAATYEQYF
V gene: TRBV6-2/TRBV6-3
J gene: TRBJ2-7
clone size: .
D gene: TRBD2

CDR3 DNA: TGTGCCAGCAAAGCACAGCGGGACAGTTATGAGACCCAGTACTTC
CDR3 protein: CASKAQRDSYETQYF
V gene: TRBV21-1
J gene: TRBJ2-5
clone size: .
D gene: .

CDR3 DNA: TGTGCCACCAGCAGAGATCTCCCCAACTATGGCTACACCTTC
CDR3 protein: CATSRDLPNYGYTF
V gene: TRBV15
J gene: TRBJ1-2
clone size: .
D gene: .

CDR3 DNA: TGCAGCGTGAGGGTAGGACTAGGCACCGGGGAGCTGTTTTTT
CDR3 protein: CSVRVGLGTGELFF
V gene: TRBV29-1
J gene: TRBJ2-2
clone size: .
D gene: TRBD2

CDR3 DNA: TGCAGTGCCAGGGGGGCCGTGGACAATGAGCAGTTCTTC
CDR3 protein: CSARGAVDNEQFF
V gene: TRBV29-1
J gene: TRBJ2-1
clone size: .
D gene: .

CDR3 DNA: TGTGCCAGCAGTTATGGGCCAATCGAGCCCCAGCATTTT
CDR3 protein: CASSYGPIEPQHF
V gene: TRBV6-2/TRBV6-3
J gene: TRBJ1-5
clone size: few
D gene: .

CDR3 DNA: TGTGCCAGTAGTATTGTAGAGGGTGGTGAAGCTTTCTTT
CDR3 protein: CASSIVEGGEAFF
V gene: TRBV19
J gene: TRBJ1-1
clone size: .
D gene: .

CDR3 DNA: TGTGCCTGGAGTGCCATGGGGGGGGCCTACGAGCAGTACTTC
CDR3 protein: CAWSAMGGAYEQYF
V gene: TRBV30
J gene: TRBJ2-7
clone size: .
D gene: TRBD2

CDR3 DNA: TGCAGTGCCGTTCTCCTCATTAGCGGGGCGCAGGGAGAGACCCAGTACTTC
CDR3 protein: CSAVLLISGAQGETQYF
V gene: TRBV20-1
J gene: TRBJ2-5
clone size: .
D gene: TRBD2

CDR3 DNA: TGTGCCAGCAGTGCGGGAGTGGCCTACAATGAGCAGTTCTTC
CDR3 protein: CASSAGVAYNEQFF
V gene: TRBV27
J gene: TRBJ2-1
clone size: .
D gene: TRBD2

CDR3 DNA: TGTGCCAGCAGTCTAGGGACAGGGCTCGACACTGAAGCTTTCTTT
CDR3 protein: CASSLGTGLDTEAFF
V gene: TRBV27
J gene: TRBJ1-1
clone size: .
D gene: TRBD1

CDR3 DNA: TGCGCCAGCAGTGAGGCTAGCGTCTACGAGCAGTACTTC
CDR3 protein: CASSEASVYEQYF
V gene: TRBV10-2
J gene: TRBJ2-7
clone size: .
D gene: .